This T cell receptor beta chain appears in the sequencing data of a study of beta chain features in type 1 diabetes. Whole-study context: Patient and healthy donor groups were alike in age, gender and cell yields. Study-level findings and limits: A moderate, significant TCRB CDR3 shortening appeared in type 1 diabetes across four CD4+ subsets.

The CDR3 is 18 amino acids. V dropped 3 bases and J dropped 1; count of bases not matched to a gene: 7. CDR1 is SGDLS and CDR2 is YYNGEE in the germline V gene. Turning to this clone: The antigen is not known.

TCRB transcripts that were expressed got sequenced, as all of the isolated RNA had been reverse transcribed. Clones were sequenced by immunoSEQ multiplex PCR, and TCRdb holds only the in-frame ones, with some missing. The sample includes hundreds of thousands of clones, about 14% of them seen just once. The sample was naive CD4+ T cells from blood. The rearrangement joins TRBV9 to TRBJ2-6; 10 bases are shared with TRBD2. The sequence was collected from a man between 18 and 29 years old with type 1 diabetes. The CDR3 DNA sequence: TGTGCCAGCAGCGCCTTAGCGGGGGGAACATCTGGGGCCAACGTCCTGACTTTC. Encoded protein: CASSALAGGTSGANVLTF.